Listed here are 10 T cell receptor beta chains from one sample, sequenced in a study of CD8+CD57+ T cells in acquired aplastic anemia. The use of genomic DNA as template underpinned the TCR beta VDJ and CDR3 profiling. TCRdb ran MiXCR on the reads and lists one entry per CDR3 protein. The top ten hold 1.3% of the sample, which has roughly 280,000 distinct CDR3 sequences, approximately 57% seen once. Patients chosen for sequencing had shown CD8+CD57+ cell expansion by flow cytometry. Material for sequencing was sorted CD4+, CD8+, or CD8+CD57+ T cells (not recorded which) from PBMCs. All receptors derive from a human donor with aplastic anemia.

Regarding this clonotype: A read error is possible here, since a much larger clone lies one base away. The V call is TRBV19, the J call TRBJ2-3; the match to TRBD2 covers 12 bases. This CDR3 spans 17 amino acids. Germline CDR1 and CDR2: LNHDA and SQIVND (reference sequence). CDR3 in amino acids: CASSRTSGVEGTGTQYF. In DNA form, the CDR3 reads TGTGCCAGTAGCAGGACTAGCGGGGTCGAGGGCACAGGTACGCAGTATTTT.

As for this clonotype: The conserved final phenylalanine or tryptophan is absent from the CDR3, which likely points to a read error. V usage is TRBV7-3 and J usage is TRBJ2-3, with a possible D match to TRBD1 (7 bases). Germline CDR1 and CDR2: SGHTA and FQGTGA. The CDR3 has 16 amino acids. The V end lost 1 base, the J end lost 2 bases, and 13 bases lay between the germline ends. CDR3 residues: CASSLSRGANTDTQYS. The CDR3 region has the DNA TGTGCCAGCAGCTTAAGCAGGGGGGCTAACACAGATACGCAGTATTCT.

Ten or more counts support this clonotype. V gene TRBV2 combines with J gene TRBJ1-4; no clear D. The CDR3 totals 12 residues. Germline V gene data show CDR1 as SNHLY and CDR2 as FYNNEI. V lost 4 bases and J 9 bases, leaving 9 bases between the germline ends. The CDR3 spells CASSGSEQKLFF. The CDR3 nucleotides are TGTGCCAGCAGTGGTAGTGAGCAAAAACTGTTTTTT.

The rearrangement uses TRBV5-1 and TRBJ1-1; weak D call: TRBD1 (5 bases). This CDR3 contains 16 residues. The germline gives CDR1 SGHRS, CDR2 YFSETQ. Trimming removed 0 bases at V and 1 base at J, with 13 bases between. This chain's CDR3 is CASSLAPQGRNTEAFF. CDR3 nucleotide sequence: TGCGCCAGCAGCTTGGCCCCGCAGGGACGGAACACTGAAGCTTTCTTT.

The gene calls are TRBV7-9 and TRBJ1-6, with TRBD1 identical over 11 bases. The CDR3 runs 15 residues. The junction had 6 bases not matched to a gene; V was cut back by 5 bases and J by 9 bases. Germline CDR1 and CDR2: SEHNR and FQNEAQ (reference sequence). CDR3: CASSPWTGGLSPLHF. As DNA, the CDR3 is TGTGCCAGCAGCCCCTGGACAGGGGGCCTTTCACCCCTCCACTTT.

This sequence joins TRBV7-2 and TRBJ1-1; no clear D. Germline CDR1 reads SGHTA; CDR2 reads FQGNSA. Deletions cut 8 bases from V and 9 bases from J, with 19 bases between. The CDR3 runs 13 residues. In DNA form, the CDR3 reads TGTGCCAGCTACGAACTCGGCATGAGCCAAGCTTTCTTT. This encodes CASYELGMSQAFF. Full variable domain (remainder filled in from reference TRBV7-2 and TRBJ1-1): GAGVSQSPSNKVTEKGKDVELRCDPISGHTALYWYRQSLGQGLEFLIYFQGNSAPDKSGLPSDRFSAERTGGSVSTLTIQRTQQEDSAVYLCASYELGMSQAFFGQGTRLTVV.

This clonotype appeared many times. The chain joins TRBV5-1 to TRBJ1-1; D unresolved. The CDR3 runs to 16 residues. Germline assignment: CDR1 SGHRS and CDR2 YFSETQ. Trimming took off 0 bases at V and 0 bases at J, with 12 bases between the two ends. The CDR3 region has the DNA TGCGCCAGCAGCTTGGGGTCCAGTCCCATGAACACTGAAGCTTTCTTT. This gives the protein CASSLGSSPMNTEAFF.

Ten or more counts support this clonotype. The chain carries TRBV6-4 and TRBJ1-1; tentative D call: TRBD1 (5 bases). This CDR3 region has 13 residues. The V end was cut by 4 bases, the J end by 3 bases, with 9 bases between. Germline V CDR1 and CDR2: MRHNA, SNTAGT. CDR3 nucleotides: TGTGCCAGCAGTGTCGGGACCGACACTGAAGCTTTCTTT. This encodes CASSVGTDTEAFF.

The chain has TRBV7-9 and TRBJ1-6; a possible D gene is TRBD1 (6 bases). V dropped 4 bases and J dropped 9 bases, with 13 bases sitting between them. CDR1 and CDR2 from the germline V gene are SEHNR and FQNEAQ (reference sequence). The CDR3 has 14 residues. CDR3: CASSSQGQSSPLHF. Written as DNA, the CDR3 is TGTGCCAGCAGCTCTCAGGGGCAGAGTTCACCCCTCCACTTT. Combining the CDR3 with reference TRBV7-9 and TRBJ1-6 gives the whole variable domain DTGVSQNPRHKITKRGQNVTFRCDPISEHNRLYWYRQTLGQGPEFLTYFQNEAQLEKSRLLSDRFSAERPKGSFSTLEIQRTEQGDSAMYLCASSSQGQSSPLHFGNGTRLTVT.

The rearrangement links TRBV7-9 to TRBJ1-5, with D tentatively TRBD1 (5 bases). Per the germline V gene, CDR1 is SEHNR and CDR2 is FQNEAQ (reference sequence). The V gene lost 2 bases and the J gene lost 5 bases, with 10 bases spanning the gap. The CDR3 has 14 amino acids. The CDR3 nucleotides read TGTGCCAGCAGCTTACAGGGCGCTGATCAGCCCCAGCATTTT. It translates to CASSLQGADQPQHF. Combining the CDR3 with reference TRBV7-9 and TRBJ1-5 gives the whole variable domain DTGVSQNPRHKITKRGQNVTFRCDPISEHNRLYWYRQTLGQGPEFLTYFQNEAQLEKSRLLSDRFSAERPKGSFSTLEIQRTEQGDSAMYLCASSLQGADQPQHFGDGTRLSIL.